This T cell receptor (beta chain) appears in the sequencing data of a study of regulatory T cells in long-lasting Graves disease. General observations from the study: Gene preferences differed: TRBV28, TRBJ1-2, TRBJ2-5 in persistent cases. Relative to new patients (under 1,000), persistent patients exhibited greater sharing of public clonotypes (approximately 3,000).

This clonotype was recorded a few times. Its antigen is not identified. CDR1 and CDR2 from the germline V gene are DFQATT and SNEGSKA (reference sequence). V lost 6 bases and J 6 bases, leaving 14 bases between the germline ends. The CDR3 covers 13 residues. Construction of the TCR beta libraries employed iRepertoire HTBI primers in conjunction with Arm-PCR of CDR3 regions. As processed by the authors: Identified segments across samples numbered approximately 60 TRBV and approximately 15 TRBJ. Each CDR3 protein is one row after TCRdb ran MiXCR on the multiplex PCR reads. These V and J calls are TCRdb output, not the study's own analysis. The repertoire holds over 500,000 distinct CDR3 sequences, with 15% to 20% as singletons. As for time point: newly diagnosed GD, antithyroid drugs for less than 3 months. PBMC RNA served as the TCR library source. Another study also made use of these data, one on T cells in Graves' hyperthyroidism and ophthalmopathy.

This sequence originates from a man aged 18-30 years with Graves disease. The sample was peripheral blood mononuclear cells (PBMCs), taken at new diagnosis, from a patient treated with antithyroid drugs. The rearrangement uses TRBV20-1 and TRBJ2-2; TRBD2 is a possible D gene (7 bases). The CDR3 here is CSARAGAAGELFF. In DNA, the CDR3 is TGCAGTGCCCGCGCGGGGGCCGCCGGGGAGCTGTTTTTT.